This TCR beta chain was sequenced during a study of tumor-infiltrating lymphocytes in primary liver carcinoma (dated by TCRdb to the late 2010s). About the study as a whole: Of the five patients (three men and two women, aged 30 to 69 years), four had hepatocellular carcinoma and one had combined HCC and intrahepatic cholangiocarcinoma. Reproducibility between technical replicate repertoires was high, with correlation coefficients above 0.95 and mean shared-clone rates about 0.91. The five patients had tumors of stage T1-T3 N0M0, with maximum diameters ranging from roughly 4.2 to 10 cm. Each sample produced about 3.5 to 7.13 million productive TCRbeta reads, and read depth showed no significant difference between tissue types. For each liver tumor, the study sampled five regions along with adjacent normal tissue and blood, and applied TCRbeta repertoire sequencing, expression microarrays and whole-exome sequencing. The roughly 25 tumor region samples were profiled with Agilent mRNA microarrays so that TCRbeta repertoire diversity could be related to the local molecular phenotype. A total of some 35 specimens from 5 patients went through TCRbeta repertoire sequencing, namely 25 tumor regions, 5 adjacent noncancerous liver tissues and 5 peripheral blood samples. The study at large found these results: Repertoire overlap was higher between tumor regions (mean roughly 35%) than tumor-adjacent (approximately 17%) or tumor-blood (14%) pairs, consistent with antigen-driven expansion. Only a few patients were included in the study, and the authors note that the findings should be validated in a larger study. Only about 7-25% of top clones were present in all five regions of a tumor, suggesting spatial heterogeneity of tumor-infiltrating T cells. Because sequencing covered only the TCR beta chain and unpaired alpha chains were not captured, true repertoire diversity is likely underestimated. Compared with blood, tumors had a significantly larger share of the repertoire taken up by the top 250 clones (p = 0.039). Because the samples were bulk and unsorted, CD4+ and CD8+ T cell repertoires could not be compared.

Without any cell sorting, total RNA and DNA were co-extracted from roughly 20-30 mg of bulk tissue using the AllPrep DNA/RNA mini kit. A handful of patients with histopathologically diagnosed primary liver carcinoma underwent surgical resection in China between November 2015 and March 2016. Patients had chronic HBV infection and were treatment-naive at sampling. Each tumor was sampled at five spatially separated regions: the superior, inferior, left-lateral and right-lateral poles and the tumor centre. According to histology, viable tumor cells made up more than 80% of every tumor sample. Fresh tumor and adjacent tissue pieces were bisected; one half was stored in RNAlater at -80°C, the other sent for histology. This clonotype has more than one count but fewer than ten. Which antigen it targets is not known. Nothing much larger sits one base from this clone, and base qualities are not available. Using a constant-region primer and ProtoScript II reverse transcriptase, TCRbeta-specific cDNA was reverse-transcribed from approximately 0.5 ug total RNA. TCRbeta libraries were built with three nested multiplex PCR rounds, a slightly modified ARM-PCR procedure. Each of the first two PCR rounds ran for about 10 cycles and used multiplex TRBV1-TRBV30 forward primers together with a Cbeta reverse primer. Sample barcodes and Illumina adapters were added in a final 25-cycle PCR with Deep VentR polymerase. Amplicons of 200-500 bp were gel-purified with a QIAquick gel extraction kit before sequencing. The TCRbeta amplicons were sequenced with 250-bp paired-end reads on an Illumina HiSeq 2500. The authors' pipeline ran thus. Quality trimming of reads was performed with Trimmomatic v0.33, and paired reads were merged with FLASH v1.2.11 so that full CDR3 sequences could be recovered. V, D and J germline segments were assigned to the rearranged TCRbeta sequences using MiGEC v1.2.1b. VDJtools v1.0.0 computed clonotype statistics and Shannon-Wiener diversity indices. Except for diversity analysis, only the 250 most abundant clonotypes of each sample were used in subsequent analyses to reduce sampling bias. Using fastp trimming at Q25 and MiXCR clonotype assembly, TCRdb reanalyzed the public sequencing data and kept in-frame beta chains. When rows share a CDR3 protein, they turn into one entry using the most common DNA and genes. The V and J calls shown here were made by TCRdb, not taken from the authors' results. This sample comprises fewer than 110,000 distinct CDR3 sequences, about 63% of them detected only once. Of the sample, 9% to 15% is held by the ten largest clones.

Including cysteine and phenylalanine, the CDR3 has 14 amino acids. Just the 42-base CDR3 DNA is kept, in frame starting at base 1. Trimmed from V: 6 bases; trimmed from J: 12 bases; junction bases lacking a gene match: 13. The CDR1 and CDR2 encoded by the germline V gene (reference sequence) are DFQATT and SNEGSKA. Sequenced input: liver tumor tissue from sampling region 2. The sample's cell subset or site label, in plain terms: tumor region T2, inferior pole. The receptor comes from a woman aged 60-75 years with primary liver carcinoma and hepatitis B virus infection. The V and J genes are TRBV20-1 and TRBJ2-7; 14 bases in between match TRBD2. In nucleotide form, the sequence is TGCAGTGCGCGGGGACTAGCGGGAGAATTTGCGCGGTACTTC. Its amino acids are CSARGLAGEFARYF.